Listed below are T cell receptor beta chains from one sample, sequenced in a study of cytomegalovirus exposure and HLA in healthy donors. Here immunoSEQ multiplex PCR was the method, and the copy in TCRdb shows in-frame clones only, minus some. This table has roughly 120,000 clones, 75% to 90% appearing once. The sample was PBMCs. These receptors all come from a female donor in good health and CMV-seropositive. Each CDR3 is given with its conserved first and last residue. Fields, in order: clone size, V gene, D gene, J gene, CDR3 protein, CDR3 DNA. A D gene is named only where the DNA matches it firmly. Clone size is shown for a subset of rows, as once, few, many or a class of expanded clone.

>.|TRBV9|.|TRBJ1-3
CASGPPSSGNTIYF
TGTGCCAGCGGCCCCCCCAGTTCTGGAAACACCATATATTTT
>.|TRBV4-2|.|TRBJ1-2
CASSQATENYGYTF
TGTGCCAGCAGCCAAGCAACAGAAAACTATGGCTACACCTTC
>.|TRBV21-1|.|TRBJ2-1
CASSNDRDSYNEQFF
TGTGCCAGCAGCAACGACAGAGACTCCTACAATGAGCAGTTCTTC
>few|TRBV19|TRBD1|TRBJ1-2
CASSTGLGQGADGYTF
TGTGCCAGTAGTACCGGCCTTGGACAGGGGGCGGATGGCTACACCTTC
>.|TRBV18|.|TRBJ2-3
CASSPADTQYF
TGTGCCAGCTCACCCGCAGATACGCAGTATTTT
>.|TRBV30|TRBD1|TRBJ1-4
CAWSTGTGGEKLFF
TGTGCCTGGAGTACTGGGACAGGGGGCGAAAAACTGTTTTTT
>once|TRBV30|.|TRBJ2-1
CAWSVSGQQFF
TGTGCCTGGAGTGTAAGCGGGCAGCAGTTCTTC
>.|TRBV4-2|.|TRBJ2-3
CASSQTNSADTQYF
TGTGCCAGCAGCCAAACCAACTCCGCTGATACGCAGTATTTT
>.|TRBV19|.|TRBJ2-7
CASSEGRSYEQYF
TGTGCCAGTAGTGAGGGCCGCTCCTACGAGCAGTACTTC
>.|TRBV10-2|.|TRBJ2-3
CASSERGGGGTDTQYF
TGCGCCAGCAGTGAGAGGGGGGGTGGAGGCACGGATACGCAGTATTTT
>.|TRBV5-1|TRBD1|TRBJ2-5
CASSVGDRAETQYF
TGCGCCAGCAGCGTTGGGGACAGGGCTGAGACCCAGTACTTC
>.|TRBV18|.|TRBJ1-3
CASSPMDSSVGNTIYF
TGTGCCAGCTCACCAATGGACAGTTCGGTTGGAAACACCATATATTTT
>.|TRBV9|TRBD1|TRBJ1-1
CASSLTTGVGTEAFF
TGTGCCAGCAGCCTGACCACAGGGGTTGGTACTGAAGCTTTCTTT
>.|TRBV10-1|.|TRBJ1-4
CASSPGVTGEKLFF
TGCGCCAGCAGTCCGGGAGTGACCGGTGAAAAACTGTTTTTT
>.|TRBV9|.|TRBJ1-2
CASSDRAGVGYGYTF
TGTGCCAGCAGCGATCGAGCAGGGGTGGGCTATGGCTACACCTTC
>once|TRBV29-1|.|TRBJ2-7
CSVRSSSYEQYF
TGCAGCGTCCGGTCAAGCTCCTACGAGCAGTACTTC
>few|TRBV18|TRBD2|TRBJ2-3
CASSPRAGGRADTQYF
TGTGCCAGCTCACCTCGAGCGGGGGGACGCGCAGATACGCAGTATTTT
>.|TRBV19|TRBD1|TRBJ1-5
CASSIPLRGLNQPQHF
TGTGCCAGTAGTATTCCCCTCAGGGGGCTAAATCAGCCCCAGCATTTT
>.|TRBV5-1|.|TRBJ1-2
CASSFRTAGYGYTF
TGCGCCAGCAGCTTTAGGACAGCCGGCTATGGCTACACCTTC
>few|TRBV5-1|TRBD2|TRBJ2-1
CASSLERSGGYNEQFF
TGCGCCAGCAGCTTGGAACGGAGCGGGGGCTACAATGAGCAGTTCTTC
>.|TRBV4-2|.|TRBJ1-1
CASSQDGVNTEAFF
TGTGCCAGCAGCCAAGACGGGGTGAACACTGAAGCTTTCTTT